This TCR beta chain was sequenced for a study of monozygotic twins with inflammatory bowel disease. General observations from the study: Sharing of clonotypes with others was lower in IBD patients than in healthy twins, and this was especially so with disease activity. Treatment differences in immunosuppression may have added variability to the repertoires of patients.

With the 5' RACE reads reprocessed, TCRdb shows one record per CDR3 protein and no DNA. This sample contains about 300,000 distinct CDR3 sequences. Comment on this clonotype: The antigen is undetermined.

Germline V gene sequence: CDR1 MNHNS, CDR2 SASEGT. The CDR3 totals 15 residues. What was sequenced was blood. This clonotype was obtained from a human donor with ulcerative colitis or Crohn's disease, or a healthy co-twin of an affected twin (not recorded which). The chain carries TRBV6-1 and TRBJ2-1; TCRdb designates TRBD1, a call that cannot be tested without DNA. The CDR3 is CASGRTGGGNNEQFF.